Listed below are T cell receptor beta chains from one sample, sequenced in a study of CD8 T cells in ankylosing spondylitis. From the 5' RACE reads, TCRdb called clonotypes with MiXCR, one entry per CDR3 protein. The table includes some 240,000 distinct CDR3 sequences, around 7.8% detected once. The sequenced sample consisted of blood, either unsorted or a sorted T cell fraction (not recorded which). Every receptor here comes from a male donor with ankylosing spondylitis or in good health (not recorded which). Each CDR3 is given with its conserved first and last residue. The D gene is left open where the match is weak. The listing skips clone size in some rows; elsewhere it reads once, few, many or a size class.

v_call	j_call	d_call	clone_size	cdr3_aa	cdr3_nt
TRBV9	TRBJ2-7	.	many	CASSLSMGATYEQYF	TGTGCCAGCAGCTTATCGATGGGGGCAACCTACGAGCAGTACTTC
TRBV5-1	TRBJ2-1	.	.	CASSFLSGGTSSYNEQFF	TGCGCCAGCAGCTTTTTATCCGGGGGTACCAGCTCCTACAATGAGCAGTTCTTC
TRBV21-1	TRBJ1-6	.	many	CASSKGRGRGSPLHF	TGTGCCAGCAGCAAAGGGAGGGGACGTGGTTCACCCCTCCACTTT
TRBV4-2	TRBJ2-7	.	many	CASSPERSWNEQYF	TGTGCCAGCAGCCCCGAGCGGAGTTGGAACGAGCAGTACTTC
TRBV15	TRBJ1-1	TRBD1	few	CATSSGTGDTEAFF	TGTGCCACCAGCTCTGGGACAGGGGACACTGAAGCTTTCTTT
TRBV12-3/TRBV12-4	TRBJ1-5	.	many	CASSLKGAQQPQHF	TGTGCCAGCAGTTTGAAAGGCGCCCAACAGCCCCAGCATTTT
TRBV7-8	TRBJ2-7	TRBD1	many	CASSPPNRGYEQYF	TGTGCCAGCAGCCCTCCGAACAGGGGGTACGAGCAGTACTTC
TRBV29-1	TRBJ2-7	TRBD1	few	CSARGQGTANEQYF	TGCAGCGCCCGGGGACAGGGGACCGCCAACGAGCAGTACTTC
TRBV29-1	TRBJ2-7	TRBD2	many	CSAWVRGSDGEQYF	TGCAGCGCTTGGGTTCGCGGGAGTGATGGCGAGCAGTACTTC
TRBV20-1	TRBJ1-6	TRBD1	many	CSARGDRGDNSPLHF	TGCAGTGCTAGAGGGGACAGGGGGGACAATTCACCCCTCCACTTT
TRBV5-6	TRBJ1-2	.	many	CASSFGGLIYGYTF	TGTGCCAGCAGCTTCGGAGGACTCATCTATGGCTACACCTTC
TRBV5-1	TRBJ2-2	.	many	CASSLEARNTGELFF	TGCGCCAGCAGCTTGGAGGCAAGGAACACCGGGGAGCTGTTTTTT
TRBV7-2	TRBJ1-1	.	many	CASSPRAGQYYTEAFF	TGTGCCAGCAGCCCGCGGGCTGGGCAGTACTACACTGAAGCTTTCTTT
TRBV20-1	TRBJ1-6	.	many	CSASGGFRDNSPLHF	TGCAGTGCGAGCGGCGGTTTTAGAGATAATTCACCCCTCCACTTT
TRBV18	TRBJ1-6	.	few	CASSPAGRNSPLHF	TGTGCCAGCTCACCTGCGGGCCGAAATTCACCCCTCCACTTT
TRBV5-1	TRBJ1-2	TRBD1	many	CASSRGQTDYGYTF	TGCGCCAGCAGCAGGGGACAGACAGACTATGGCTACACCTTC
TRBV20-1	TRBJ2-1	.	many	CSARGELVTNEQFF	TGCAGTGCTAGAGGGGAACTAGTAACCAATGAGCAGTTCTTC
TRBV7-3	TRBJ2-1	TRBD2	many	CASSRTSGRGYNEQFF	TGTGCCAGCAGCCGGACTAGCGGGAGGGGATACAATGAGCAGTTCTTC
TRBV10-3	TRBJ2-6	TRBD2	many	CAISEPGAGVSGANVLTF	TGTGCCATCAGTGAGCCTGGAGCGGGGGTCTCTGGGGCCAACGTCCTGACTTTC
TRBV6-1	TRBJ1-1	TRBD1	many	CASSLNRGSAEAFF	TGTGCCAGCAGCCTTAACAGGGGTTCGGCCGAAGCTTTCTTT
TRBV5-1	TRBJ2-3	TRBD2	many	CASSLERGSRTDTQYF	TGCGCCAGCAGCTTGGAGCGGGGTAGCCGCACAGATACGCAGTATTTT
TRBV30	TRBJ2-1	TRBD2	many	CAGSTSGYNEQFF	TGTGCCGGGTCGACTAGCGGCTACAATGAGCAGTTCTTC
TRBV5-1	TRBJ1-1	.	.	CASSRGAGTEAFF	TGCGCCAGCAGCCGAGGGGCAGGGACTGAAGCTTTCTTT